This T cell receptor (beta chain) appears in the sequencing data of a study of blood T cell repertoires in COVID-19. Germline V gives CDR1 SEHNR, CDR2 FQNEAQ (reference sequence). Trimming took off 7 bases at V and 0 bases at J, with 12 bases between the two ends. CDR3 length equals 15 residues. This clone appeared once. Authors' processing steps: Reference gene primer amplification yielded estimated nucleated cell counts. Repertoires were generated with immunoSEQ multiplex PCR, while TCRdb's copy carries only in-frame clones and drops some. Clone size and V and J calls were adopted from that table, with D and trimming inferred from the DNA. This table holds 250,000 to 300,000 clones, 89% found once. In Cohort 3, a recovered donor had either two negative PCRs, clearance, or symptom resolution.

The sample taken for sequencing was PBMCs or T cells enriched from blood (not recorded which). The gene calls are TRBV7-9 and TRBJ2-2, with a weak D call TRBD2 (6 bases). The TCR comes from an older woman who had recovered from COVID-19. DNA for the CDR3: TGTGCCAGCAACTGGGACTTCGCGAACACCGGGGAGCTGTTTTTT. The encoded protein is CASNWDFANTGELFF.